Listed here are 32 T cell receptor beta chains from one sample, sequenced in a study of OX40 agonist ivuxolimab in advanced cancers. Profiling relied on immunoSEQ multiplex PCR, and the TCRdb table lists in-frame clones only, not all of them. The sample lists 100,000 to 150,000 clones, just over 90% occurring once. The specimen was CD4+ or CD8+ T cells sorted from blood, collected in a trial of the OX40 agonist ivuxolimab. The source of these receptors is an adult with an advanced solid tumor such as melanoma, head and neck, liver or kidney cancer.

The genes are TRBV4-2 and TRBJ2-5; 10 bases agree with TRBD2. Looked up from germline, CDR1 is LGHNA and CDR2 is YNFKEQ. Losses at the gene ends were 0 bases for V and 2 bases for J; bases not matched to a gene: 3. CDR3 length equals 16 residues. CDR3 protein: CASSQDGTSAQETQYF. CDR3 sequence (DNA): TGTGCCAGCAGCCAAGATGGGACTAGCGCACAAGAGACCCAGTACTTC.

The V gene is TRBV7-2, the J gene TRBJ2-7; the D is unclear. CDR3 length: 13 amino acids. CDR1 is SGHTA and CDR2 is FQGNSA in the germline V gene. V was trimmed by 3 bases and J by 5 bases, leaving 11 bases between them. The CDR3 nucleotides read TGTGCCAGCAGCTTCTCCTTTTCCCACGAGCAGTACTTC. As protein: CASSFSFSHEQYF. The whole variable domain, remainder taken from reference TRBV7-2 and TRBJ2-7, is GAGVSQSPSNKVTEKGKDVELRCDPISGHTALYWYRQSLGQGLEFLIYFQGNSAPDKSGLPSDRFSAERTGGSVSTLTIQRTQQEDSAVYLCASSFSFSHEQYFGPGTRLTVT.

J is TRBJ2-1 and V is TRBV5-1; a possible D gene is TRBD1 (7 bases). Germline values: CDR1 SGHRS, CDR2 YFSETQ. The CDR3 has 15 amino acids. With 4 bases removed from V and 8 bases from J, the gap between germline ends came to 19 bases. CDR3 in amino acids: CASSGGTAFMDEQFF. The CDR3 DNA reads TGCGCCAGCAGCGGCGGGACAGCGTTCATGGATGAGCAGTTCTTC.

In nucleotides, the CDR3 is TGTGCCAGCAGCCCCGGGGTCACAGGCAGGCCCCAGCATTTT. It yields the protein CASSPGVTGRPQHF. This sequence joins TRBV7-2 and TRBJ1-5, with D maybe TRBD1 (5 bases). V gave up 5 bases and J gave up 9 bases, with 17 bases separating them. Germline loops: CDR1 SGHTA, CDR2 FQGNSA. This CDR3 spans 14 amino acids.

In its sample, this clone was seen once. The chain recombines TRBV6-5 with TRBJ2-7; D is unclear. This CDR3 is 14 amino acids long. Trimming took off 7 bases at V and 0 bases at J, with 13 bases between the two ends. The germline V gene encodes CDR1 MNHEY and CDR2 SVGAGI. Written as DNA, the CDR3 is TGTGCCAGCAAAATTCAAGCGTACTCCTACGAGCAGTACTTC. Translated, it gives CASKIQAYSYEQYF.

The rearrangement joins TRBV19 to TRBJ2-7; 11 nucleotides match TRBD2. The ends lost 5 bases at V and 11 bases at J; junction bases unmatched: 17. Germline values: CDR1 LNHDA, CDR2 SQIVND (reference sequence). There are 16 residues in the CDR3. Here the CDR3 reads CASSVLSGTSGETKYF. The DNA for the CDR3 is TGTGCCAGTAGTGTTCTCTCCGGGACTAGCGGAGAGACGAAGTACTTC.

The chain couples TRBV11-2 to TRBJ2-3; 15 nucleotides match TRBD2. This CDR3 region has 16 residues. CDR1 is SGHAT and CDR2 is FQNNGV in the germline V gene. V lost 5 bases, J lost 4 bases, and 4 bases stayed unmatched. CDR3 protein: CASSDGLAGGADTQYF. In DNA, the CDR3 is TGTGCCAGCAGCGACGGACTAGCGGGGGGGGCAGATACGCAGTATTTT. Together with reference TRBV11-2 and TRBJ2-3, the CDR3 gives the full variable domain: EAGVAQSPRYKIIEKRQSVAFWCNPISGHATLYWYQQILGQGPKLLIQFQNNGVVDDSQLPKDRFSAERLKGVDSTLKIQPAKLEDSAVYLCASSDGLAGGADTQYFGPGTRLTVL.

The chain carries TRBV18 and TRBJ2-1; 14 bases match TRBD2. V shed 3 bases, J shed 10 bases, and the junction held 8 bases outside the gene matches. Germline CDR1 KGHSH, CDR2 LQKENI. CDR3 length equals 16 residues. The CDR3, as DNA: TGTGCCAGCTCACCGGTTGGACTAGCGGGAGGAGGAGAGCAGTTCTTC. Its translation: CASSPVGLAGGGEQFF.

V is TRBV19 and J is TRBJ1-5; D remains unclear. Germline CDR1 and CDR2: LNHDA and SQIVND (reference sequence). The CDR3 runs 12 residues. Deletions cut 4 bases from V and 4 bases from J, with 5 bases between. CDR3 in DNA: TGTGCCAGTAGTAACCGTAATCAGCCCCAGCATTTT. Its translation: CASSNRNQPQHF.

V and J are TRBV6-6 and TRBJ1-1; D gene unclear. The germline CDR1 and CDR2 sequences are MNHNY and SVGAGI (reference sequence). V lost 7 bases and J 3 bases, leaving 12 bases between the germline ends. CDR3 length: 13 amino acids. DNA of the CDR3: TGTGCCAGCACCATGAGGGAGGACACTGAAGCTTTCTTT. The encoded protein is CASTMREDTEAFF.

The chain uses TRBV20-1 and TRBJ1-2; D is unclear. The germline CDR1 and CDR2 sequences are DFQATT and SNEGSKA (reference sequence). The CDR3 runs 11 residues. V lost 6 bases, J lost 5 bases, and 10 bases lay in between. The CDR3 coding sequence is TGCAGTGCCTCCACGGTTTATGGCTACACCTTC. Its translation: CSASTVYGYTF.

The V gene is TRBV4-2, the J gene TRBJ1-2; no definite D call. V shed 0 bases and J shed 5 bases, with 7 bases lying between them. The CDR3 loop spans 13 amino acids. Germline V gene sequence: CDR1 LGHNA, CDR2 YNFKEQ. Here the CDR3 reads CASSQELGYGYTF. In DNA form, the CDR3 reads TGTGCCAGCAGCCAAGAATTAGGGTATGGCTACACCTTC.

The chain carries TRBV28 and TRBJ2-5; D may be TRBD1 (6 bases). The germline CDR1 and CDR2 sequences are MDHEN and SYDVKM. The CDR3 length is 15 residues. Trimming took 8 bases from V and 1 from J, leaving 17 bases between them. The CDR3: CASRGAPGVQETQYF. In DNA form, the CDR3 reads TGTGCCAGCCGAGGGGCCCCAGGGGTCCAAGAGACCCAGTACTTC.

This clone appeared once. This chain connects TRBV27 to TRBJ1-3; D is uncertain. CDR3 length equals 15 residues. The germline V and J ends were trimmed by 2 bases and 0 bases, with 8 bases remaining between them. Germline CDR1 MNHEY, CDR2 SMNVEV (reference sequence). The CDR3 protein is CASSLGRPSGNTIYF. The CDR3 region has the DNA TGTGCCAGCAGTTTAGGCCGGCCCTCTGGAAACACCATATATTTT.

The rearrangement uses TRBV18 and TRBJ2-7, with TRBD2 matching over 9 bases. Germline values: CDR1 KGHSH, CDR2 LQKENI. V trimming: 3 bases; J trimming: 2 bases; junction bases outside the gene matches: 5. This CDR3 is 15 amino acids long. The CDR3 reads CASSPGGGVPYEQYF. The CDR3 bases are TGTGCCAGCTCACCGGGCGGGGGGGTTCCCTACGAGCAGTACTTC.

This chain joins TRBV28 and TRBJ2-7; TRBD1 might be the D (6 bases). Trimming removed 5 bases at V and 5 bases at J, with 16 bases between. Germline V lookup: CDR1 MDHEN, CDR2 SYDVKM. This CDR3 is built from 14 residues. The CDR3 bases are TGTGCCAGCAGTCCGTACACAGGGTTCCACGAGCAGTACTTC. Translated, it gives CASSPYTGFHEQYF. Full variable domain (outside the CDR3, taken from reference TRBV28 and TRBJ2-7): DVKVTQSSRYLVKRTGEKVFLECVQDMDHENMFWYRQDPGLGLRLIYFSYDVKMKEKGDIPEGYSVSREKKERFSLILESASTNQTSMYLCASSPYTGFHEQYFGPGTRLTVT.

This clone is a singleton in its sample. The chain joins TRBV6-1 to TRBJ1-1; D is perhaps TRBD1 (5 bases). This CDR3 region has 16 residues. V gave up 4 bases and J gave up 5 bases, with 20 bases separating them. CDR1 is MNHNS and CDR2 is SASEGT in the germline V gene. The chain's CDR3 is CASSGRPTAKGTEAFF. CDR3 bases: TGTGCCAGCAGTGGTAGACCAACGGCGAAGGGGACTGAAGCTTTCTTT.

The chain recombines TRBV7-3 with TRBJ2-1; 9 positions match TRBD2. In germline, CDR1 is SGHTA, CDR2 FQGTGA. J gave up 3 bases and V 5 bases, and 8 bases lay outside the gene matches. There are 16 residues in the CDR3. In nucleotides, the CDR3 is TGTGCCAGCAGCCCCCGTGCGGGAGGGAGCTACAATGAGCAGTTCTTC. This sequence encodes CASSPRAGGSYNEQFF.

J is TRBJ2-6 and V is TRBV28, with a weak D call TRBD1 (5 bases). Trimming took off 2 bases at V and 2 bases at J, with 7 bases between the two ends. The CDR3 is made up of 15 amino acids. Germline CDR1 MDHEN, CDR2 SYDVKM. This CDR3 reads CASSLRGAGANVLTF. CDR3 bases: TGTGCCAGCAGTTTAAGGGGTGCTGGGGCCAACGTCCTGACTTTC.

This clone was found once. V usage is TRBV7-9 and J usage is TRBJ2-1, with D perhaps matching TRBD1 (6 bases). The CDR3 is 15 residues long. Per the germline V gene, CDR1 is SEHNR and CDR2 is FQNEAQ (reference sequence). V was trimmed by 2 bases and J by 0 bases, leaving 8 bases between them. The CDR3 DNA is TGTGCCAGCAGCTTAACAGGGCTCTCCTACAATGAGCAGTTCTTC. This sequence encodes CASSLTGLSYNEQFF.

V and J are TRBV28 and TRBJ1-1, with D possibly being TRBD1 (5 bases). Germline V gives CDR1 MDHEN, CDR2 SYDVKM. The CDR3 is 13 residues long. V was pared by 2 bases and J by 3 bases, with 7 bases between. The CDR3 reads CASSLDSYTEAFF. CDR3 bases: TGTGCCAGCAGTTTAGACAGCTACACTGAAGCTTTCTTT.

The gene calls are TRBV19 and TRBJ2-2; D tentatively reads TRBD1 or TRBD2 (6 bases each). The CDR3 consists of 20 residues. CDR1 and CDR2 from the germline V gene are LNHDA and SQIVND (reference sequence). Deletions cut 7 bases from V and 8 bases from J, with 35 bases between. CDR3 region: CASTQGGRKTGYFRLGELFF. Here the CDR3 DNA reads TGTGCCAGTACTCAGGGAGGAAGAAAGACAGGTTACTTTCGTCTAGGGGAGCTGTTTTTT.

V gene TRBV5-1 combines with J gene TRBJ2-1; the match to TRBD2 covers 15 bases. Germline assignment: CDR1 SGHRS and CDR2 YFSETQ. The CDR3 has 17 amino acids. After removal of 0 bases from V and 8 bases from J, the junction contained 6 bases not matched to a gene. The CDR3 DNA reads TGCGCCAGCAGCTTGGCCCCGGGACTAGCGGGAGGACATGAGCAGTTCTTC. Translation: CASSLAPGLAGGHEQFF. The full variable domain, its missing parts supplied by reference TRBV5-1 and TRBJ2-1, is KAGVTQTPRYLIKTRGQQVTLSCSPISGHRSVSWYQQTPGQGLQFLFEYFSETQRNKGNFPGRFSGRQFSNSRSEMNVSTLELGDSALYLCASSLAPGLAGGHEQFFGPGTRLTVL.

CDR3 DNA: TGTGCCAGTAGTACCCGATTCCAGGGGAACACCGGGGAGCTGTTTTTT. Amino acid sequence: CASSTRFQGNTGELFF. The chain carries TRBV19 and TRBJ2-2; the D gene is possibly TRBD1 (5 bases). V was trimmed by 4 bases and J by 1 base, leaving 13 bases between them. The length of the CDR3 is 16 residues. Germline assignment: CDR1 LNHDA and CDR2 SQIVND (reference sequence).

This chain uses TRBV7-2 with TRBJ1-2; the D is unclear. The V gene's germline CDR1 is SGHTA and CDR2 FQGNSA. V was cut by 1 base and J by 4 bases, with 10 bases left in between. The CDR3 runs 14 residues. In DNA form, the CDR3 reads TGTGCCAGCAGCTTAGGGGTCTCGGGCTATGGCTACACCTTC. Translation gives CASSLGVSGYGYTF. The variable domain in full, completed from reference TRBV7-2 and TRBJ1-2, reads GAGVSQSPSNKVTEKGKDVELRCDPISGHTALYWYRQSLGQGLEFLIYFQGNSAPDKSGLPSDRFSAERTGGSVSTLTIQRTQQEDSAVYLCASSLGVSGYGYTFGSGTRLTVV.

This clone was picked up one time. The genes are TRBV28 and TRBJ2-1; D remains unclear. Trimming pared 7 bases from V and 0 bases from J, leaving 7 bases between. The CDR3 runs to 13 residues. In germline, CDR1 is MDHEN, CDR2 SYDVKM. The CDR3 loop reads CASIGRSYNEQFF. The CDR3 DNA sequence: TGTGCCAGCATCGGACGCTCCTACAATGAGCAGTTCTTC.

The V call is TRBV5-6, the J call TRBJ1-2, with D uncertain. The CDR3 is made up of 14 amino acids. Trimming removed 4 bases from V and 7 bases from J, with 17 bases in between. Looked up from germline, CDR1 is SGHDT and CDR2 is YYEEEE. The CDR3 DNA sequence: TGTGCCAGCAGCCCATTCAGCCGGGTGGGTGGCTACACCTTC. It encodes CASSPFSRVGGYTF.

This rearrangement joins TRBV27 to TRBJ2-2; D not certain. Germline V gene lookup returns CDR1 MNHEY and CDR2 SMNVEV (reference sequence). Trimming removed 6 bases from V and 1 base from J, with 9 bases in between. The CDR3 sequence is 14 residues long. CDR3 loop: CASRQSWNTGELFF. In nucleotides, the CDR3 is TGTGCCAGCAGGCAATCGTGGAACACCGGGGAGCTGTTTTTT.

This rearrangement joins TRBV11-2 to TRBJ1-5, with D uncertain. Between the trimmed V and J ends, which lost 0 bases and 4 bases, there was a span of 16 bases. Germline CDR1 reads SGHAT; CDR2 reads FQNNGV. The CDR3 is 17 amino acids. The CDR3 DNA reads as TGTGCCAGCAGCTTAGATCGGGTGGGAGAAGTGAATCAGCCCCAGCATTTT. Translation gives CASSLDRVGEVNQPQHF.

The rearrangement uses TRBV10-3 and TRBJ2-7; 12 bases agree with TRBD1. The CDR3 covers 16 residues. V was pared by 1 base and J by 5 bases, with 6 bases of the junction left unmatched. Germline V gene sequence: CDR1 ENHRY, CDR2 SYGVKD. The CDR3 spells CAISEWVGQGADEQYF. The CDR3 DNA reads as TGTGCCATCAGTGAGTGGGTGGGACAGGGGGCCGACGAGCAGTACTTC.

This chain uses TRBV7-9 with TRBJ2-7; no clear D. V was cut by 4 bases and J by 2 bases, with 12 bases left in between. CDR3 length: 14 residues. Germline CDR1 SEHNR, CDR2 FQNEAQ (reference sequence). The CDR3 bases are TGTGCCAGCAGCTCCTACACAGAGACCTACGAGCAGTACTTC. Amino acid sequence: CASSSYTETYEQYF. The full variable domain, in which reference TRBV7-9 and TRBJ2-7 provide the parts outside the CDR3, is DTGVSQNPRHKITKRGQNVTFRCDPISEHNRLYWYRQTLGQGPEFLTYFQNEAQLEKSRLLSDRFSAERPKGSFSTLEIQRTEQGDSAMYLCASSSYTETYEQYFGPGTRLTVT.

This chain links TRBV4-2 with TRBJ2-1, with no clear D. Trimming took 0 bases from V and 10 from J, leaving 13 bases between them. This CDR3 is built from 14 residues. Germline V gene lookup returns CDR1 LGHNA and CDR2 YNFKEQ. The CDR3 loop is CASSQDGPRPEQFF. The CDR3 DNA sequence: TGTGCCAGCAGCCAAGACGGCCCCCGGCCGGAGCAGTTCTTC.